These T cell receptor beta chains were read from a single sample in a study of T-cell memory formation after mild COVID-19. TCRdb used MiXCR to reprocess the 5' RACE reads, holding one entry per CDR3 protein. The data contain roughly 610,000 distinct CDR3 sequences, roughly a sixth of them singletons. Sequencing was carried out using PBMCs or a T cell subset sorted from them (not recorded which). The origin of the receptors is an adult woman who had mild COVID-19 (a few samples of this study predate the infection). Cell type and time point are not known. CDR3s include the opening cysteine and the closing phenylalanine or tryptophan. D genes are given only for firm matches. Rows may omit the clone size; those that give it use once, few, many or a size class.

V	J	size	D	DNA	CDR3
TRBV27	TRBJ2-4	few	TRBD2	TGTGCCAGCAGTTACATAGGGACTAGCGGGAGGGCCGGGAACATTCAGTACTTC	CASSYIGTSGRAGNIQYF
TRBV12-3/TRBV12-4	TRBJ2-1	few	NA	TGTGCCAGCAGCAAACACAATGAGCAGTTCTTC	CASSKHNEQFF
TRBV13	TRBJ2-7	NA	NA	TGTGCCAGCAGCTCGCTACAGGGAGCCTTGAACTACGAGCAGTACTTC	CASSSLQGALNYEQYF
TRBV18	TRBJ2-3	NA	NA	TGTGCCAGCTCACCTCCCGCTCTCCTAGACACGCAGTATTTT	CASSPPALLDTQYF
TRBV19	TRBJ2-4	few	TRBD2	TGTGCCAGTAGGTTCCGGGGAGGGACGGCCAAAAACATTCAGTACTTC	CASRFRGGTAKNIQYF
TRBV19	TRBJ2-1	NA	NA	TGTGCCAGTAGTGTAGTGGTTACCGGGAATGAGCAGTTCTTC	CASSVVVTGNEQFF
TRBV24-1	TRBJ2-2	many	TRBD1	TGTGCCACCAGTTCAGGACAGGGATCGGGGAACACCGGGGAGCTGTTTTTT	CATSSGQGSGNTGELFF
TRBV7-9	TRBJ2-5	NA	NA	TGTGCCAGCAGTGTGGCCCCACTAGTGAGCGACCAAGAGACCCAGTACTTC	CASSVAPLVSDQETQYF
TRBV7-9	TRBJ2-2	NA	TRBD1	TGTGCCAGCAGCGTTAGACAGGGGGCGAACACCGGGGAGCTGTTTTTT	CASSVRQGANTGELFF
TRBV6-1	TRBJ1-2	NA	NA	TGTGCCAGCACTCCAGACGGGGGGCGCTTAGGGGGAGGCTACACCTTC	CASTPDGGRLGGGYTF
TRBV9	TRBJ2-3	NA	NA	TGTGCCAGCAGCACGTACTACCGCTGGACTAGCACAGATACGCAGTATTTT	CASSTYYRWTSTDTQYF
TRBV28	TRBJ1-1	NA	NA	TGTGCCAGCGCCGCACCAGGGGCGCGTACTGAAGCTTTCTTT	CASAAPGARTEAFF
TRBV25-1	TRBJ1-2	few	NA	TGTGCCAGCAGTGAAGAACTAAACTATGGCTACACCTTC	CASSEELNYGYTF
TRBV7-9	TRBJ2-7	few	TRBD1	TGTGCCAGCAGCTTAGTCGGGGGACAGGCCGCCTACGAGCAGTACTTC	CASSLVGGQAAYEQYF
TRBV5-1	TRBJ2-2	few	NA	TGCGCCAGCAGCTTGACAATAGACCCCAGCACCGGGGAGCTGTTTTTT	CASSLTIDPSTGELFF
TRBV9	TRBJ2-1	few	NA	TGTGCCAGCAGCGCGAATAGCGGAGTCAATGAGCAGTTCTTC	CASSANSGVNEQFF
TRBV7-8	TRBJ1-2	few	NA	TGTGCCAGCAGCTCAAGGGCCGGGACCATGAAGAACTATGGCTACACCTTC	CASSSRAGTMKNYGYTF
TRBV6-5	TRBJ2-1	NA	TRBD2	TGTGCCAGCAGTCCCCGGCTAGCGGAGAATGAGCAGTTCTTC	CASSPRLAENEQFF
TRBV7-9	TRBJ2-1	few	NA	TGTGCCAGCAGCTTAGCGGTTGAATACAATGAGCAGTTCTTC	CASSLAVEYNEQFF
TRBV12-3/TRBV12-4	TRBJ2-2	NA	NA	TGTGCCAGCAGCCCCCTTCGGAACACCGGGGAGCTGTTTTTT	CASSPLRNTGELFF
TRBV5-4	TRBJ1-2	many	TRBD1	TGTGCCAGCAGTTCGGGACAGAATCGCTATGGCTACACCTTC	CASSSGQNRYGYTF
TRBV11-2	TRBJ2-7	few	NA	TGTGCCAGCAGCTCCTTAACTGGGACAATGGACGAGCAGTACTTC	CASSSLTGTMDEQYF
TRBV7-9	TRBJ2-7	NA	NA	TGTGCCAGCAGCCCGGGCTCCGACTCCTACGAGCAGTACTTC	CASSPGSDSYEQYF
TRBV4-1	TRBJ1-2	few	TRBD1	TGCGCCAGCAGCCCCGGACAGGGGGGATTCTATGGCTACACCTTC	CASSPGQGGFYGYTF
TRBV6-2/TRBV6-3	TRBJ2-1	few	TRBD2	TGTGCCAGCAGTTACAGACTAGCGGGAGGCACCTACAATGAGCAGTTCTTC	CASSYRLAGGTYNEQFF
TRBV5-8	TRBJ1-1	NA	NA	TGTGCCAGCAGCTGGAGTTCAGTGAACACTGAAGCTTTCTTT	CASSWSSVNTEAFF
TRBV4-1	TRBJ1-2	many	NA	TGCGCCAGCAGCACTACTCGGGGCGATTATGGCTACACCTTC	CASSTTRGDYGYTF